These 20 T cell receptor beta chains came from one sample sequenced in a study of CD8 T cells in ankylosing spondylitis. Their recognized antigens are unknown. Findings and limits, study-wide: Ankylosing spondylitis blood appeared to carry a characteristic TCR beta motif of several highly homologous variants.

MiXCR, run by TCRdb on the 5' RACE reads, gives a single entry per CDR3 protein. Of around 390,000 distinct CDR3 sequences in the sample, about a fifth were seen once. Sample: blood, either unsorted or a sorted T cell fraction (not recorded which). The receptor source for this set is a male donor with ankylosing spondylitis.

This clonotype was found a few times. This chain links TRBV27 with TRBJ2-3; 9 bases map to TRBD1. CDR3 length equals 16 residues. Germline V lookup: CDR1 MNHEY, CDR2 SMNVEV (reference sequence). V was clipped by 3 bases and J by 4 bases; unmatched bases: 8. In DNA form, the CDR3 reads TGTGCCAGCAGTTTTTTTGGGGGACAGGGTGCAGATACGCAGTATTTT. This codes for CASSFFGGQGADTQYF.

The chain links TRBV4-1 to TRBJ1-3; no clear D. V was cut by 1 base and J by 10 bases, with 11 bases left in between. The CDR3 totals 13 residues. Germline values: CDR1 MGHRA, CDR2 YSYEKL. The CDR3 loop is CASSQVPFGTIYF. The CDR3 nucleotides read TGCGCCAGCAGCCAAGTCCCGTTTGGGACCATATATTTT.

The chain links TRBV28 to TRBJ2-1; 7 bases line up with TRBD1. The CDR3 spans 17 residues. Unmatched junction bases numbered 13, after V lost 5 bases and J lost 3 bases. From germline, CDR1 is MDHEN and CDR2 SYDVKM. The CDR3 DNA reads TGTGCCAGCAGTCGACGGACAGGCGGAGTTAACTACAATGAGCAGTTCTTC. Its translation: CASSRRTGGVNYNEQFF.

The table lists this clonotype with a few counts. The V call is TRBV20-1, the J call TRBJ1-2; the match to TRBD1 covers 8 bases. The CDR3 is 13 residues long. Germline V lookup: CDR1 DFQATT, CDR2 SNEGSKA (reference sequence). V lost 5 bases to trimming and J lost 2 bases; unmatched junction nucleotides: 4. CDR3 region: CSARPGGNYGYTF. The DNA for the CDR3 is TGCAGTGCTCGCCCAGGGGGCAACTATGGCTACACCTTC.

This chain links TRBV5-1 with TRBJ2-7; TRBD2 agrees at 12 bases. Germline V gene data show CDR1 as SGHRS and CDR2 as YFSETQ. The CDR3 is 15 residues long. V lost 4 bases and J lost 3; bases outside the gene matches: 5. The CDR3 region is CASSLRTSGDYEQYF. The CDR3 DNA follows: TGCGCCAGCAGCCTCCGGACTAGCGGGGACTACGAGCAGTACTTC.

The genes are TRBV28 and TRBJ1-1; unclear D gene. Germline loops: CDR1 MDHEN, CDR2 SYDVKM. The CDR3 extends over 14 amino acids. The V and J ends lost 6 bases and 6 bases respectively, with 17 bases between them. This CDR3 reads CASSPGDRWSEAFF. CDR3 nucleotides: TGTGCCAGCAGCCCCGGGGATCGTTGGTCTGAAGCTTTCTTT.

The gene calls are TRBV21-1 and TRBJ2-1; TRBD1, the table's D call, lacks a check against the DNA. TRBV21-1 corresponds to a pseudogene. The CDR3 runs 18 residues. The CDR3 DNA is TGTGCCAGCAGCAAAGAGAGGTGTGGGACAGGGGCTTTCAATGAGCAGTTCTTC. This sequence encodes CASSKERCGTGAFNEQFF.

CDR3 nucleotide sequence: TGCAGTGCCTTCTCCCACGAGCAGTTCTTC. It encodes CSAFSHEQFF. The genes are TRBV20-1 and TRBJ2-1; no reliable D call. Trimming took 6 bases from V and 10 from J, leaving 10 bases between them. CDR1 is DFQATT and CDR2 is SNEGSKA in the germline V gene (reference sequence). This CDR3 spans 10 amino acids.

J is TRBJ1-1 and V is TRBV12-3 or TRBV12-4; D possibly corresponds to TRBD1 (5 bases). CDR3 length: 14 residues. Trimming took off 5 bases at V and 2 bases at J, with 12 bases between the two ends. CDR3 coding DNA: TGTGCCAGCAGTGCCCTCGGGGGTAACACTGAAGCTTTCTTT. As protein: CASSALGGNTEAFF.

The sample holds a few counts of this clonotype. The chain is built from TRBV7-2 and TRBJ2-1; 12 bases are a match to TRBD1. CDR1 and CDR2 (germline): SGHTA, FQGNSA. The length of the CDR3 is 16 residues. V was clipped by 5 bases and J by 9 bases; unmatched bases: 11. The CDR3 loop is CASSQGTGTGGVEQFF. CDR3 coding DNA: TGTGCCAGCAGCCAAGGAACCGGGACAGGGGGCGTTGAGCAGTTCTTC.

This chain links TRBV28 with TRBJ2-5, with D maybe TRBD2 (5 bases). V lost 6 bases and J lost 4, with 15 bases in between. CDR3 length equals 14 residues. Looked up from germline, CDR1 is MDHEN and CDR2 is SYDVKM. The DNA for the CDR3 is TGTGCCAGCAGAGCGGCCATCACGCGAGAGACCCAGTACTTC. Protein: CASRAAITRETQYF.

In its sample, this clonotype was seen once. V and J are TRBV14 and TRBJ2-1; TRBD2 agrees at 12 bases. Germline trimming cut 2 bases from V and 6 bases from J; bases unmatched to any gene: 5. The CDR3 has 16 amino acids. Germline V gene data show CDR1 as SGHDN and CDR2 as FVKESK. The CDR3 DNA follows: TGTGCCAGCAGCCAATCGACTAGCGGGAGAAGCAATGAGCAGTTCTTC. Translated: CASSQSTSGRSNEQFF.

The chain uses TRBV6-2 or TRBV6-3 and TRBJ1-1; no definite D call. The germline V and J ends were trimmed by 6 bases and 4 bases, with 12 bases remaining between them. Germline CDR1 reads MNHEY; CDR2 reads SVGEGT. The length of the CDR3 is 13 residues. CDR3 protein: CASSLGRFTEAFF. CDR3 sequence (DNA): TGTGCCAGCAGCTTGGGCCGTTTCACTGAAGCTTTCTTT.

This clonotype has a count of ten or more. The chain is built from TRBV29-1 and TRBJ2-7; D might be TRBD1 (5 bases). In germline, CDR1 is SQVTM, CDR2 ANQGSEA. V was shortened by 2 bases and J by 2 bases, with 13 bases between the two germline ends. This CDR3 spans 14 amino acids. CDR3 in amino acids: CSVEWQGSAYEQYF. The CDR3 bases are TGCAGCGTTGAATGGCAGGGAAGCGCCTACGAGCAGTACTTC.

This chain uses TRBV28 with TRBJ1-2, with 10 nucleotides matching TRBD1. Looked up from germline, CDR1 is MDHEN and CDR2 is SYDVKM. The CDR3 runs to 16 residues. The junction had 14 bases not matched to a gene; V was cut back by 6 bases and J by 7 bases. This CDR3 is CASSSSAGQGVGGYTF. CDR3 DNA sequence: TGTGCCAGCAGCTCCTCGGCCGGACAGGGGGTTGGTGGCTACACCTTC.

V usage is TRBV20-1 and J usage is TRBJ2-1; TRBD2 agrees at 12 bases. The CDR3 is made up of 19 amino acids. Germline CDR1 is DFQATT and CDR2 is SNEGSKA (reference sequence). V was pared by 4 bases and J by 3 bases, with 16 bases of the junction left unmatched. The CDR3 nucleotides read TGCAGTGCTAAGACGCTAGCGGGAGGGATCAAATACTACTACAATGAGCAGTTCTTC. Translation: CSAKTLAGGIKYYYNEQFF.

This chain uses TRBV20-1 with TRBJ2-1; 9 nucleotides line up with TRBD2. This CDR3 is 15 amino acids long. V shed 6 bases, J shed 7 bases, and the junction held 13 bases outside the gene matches. Germline-derived CDR1 and CDR2 are DFQATT and SNEGSKA (reference sequence). The CDR3 region is CSATGGSGSPNEQFF. As DNA, the CDR3 is TGCAGTGCAACGGGCGGTAGCGGGAGTCCGAATGAGCAGTTCTTC.

V gene TRBV19 combines with J gene TRBJ2-5; D gene uncertain. The length of the CDR3 is 14 residues. Germline CDR1 LNHDA, CDR2 SQIVND (reference sequence). The V and J ends lost 5 bases and 4 bases respectively, with 14 bases between them. CDR3 nucleotides: TGTGCCAGTAGTCGTTTCCAGAGAGGAGAGACCCAGTACTTC. This translates into CASSRFQRGETQYF.

The V call is TRBV18, the J call TRBJ2-5; no clear D. CDR3 size: 15 residues. Trimming left V 5 bases short and J 0 bases short, with 13 bases between. CDR1 is KGHSH, CDR2 LQKENI, per germline. The CDR3 bases are TGTGCCAGCTCAAAGATGGATATGTACCAAGAGACCCAGTACTTC. Translated, it gives CASSKMDMYQETQYF.

This clonotype was seen a single time. This chain connects TRBV28 to TRBJ1-4; D not resolved. Trimming took 6 bases from V and 2 from J, leaving 13 bases between them. The germline gives CDR1 MDHEN, CDR2 SYDVKM. The CDR3 sequence is 15 residues long. CDR3 DNA sequence: TGTGCCAGCAGGTTCGAAGGTGGCACTAATGAAAAACTGTTTTTT. Protein sequence: CASRFEGGTNEKLFF.